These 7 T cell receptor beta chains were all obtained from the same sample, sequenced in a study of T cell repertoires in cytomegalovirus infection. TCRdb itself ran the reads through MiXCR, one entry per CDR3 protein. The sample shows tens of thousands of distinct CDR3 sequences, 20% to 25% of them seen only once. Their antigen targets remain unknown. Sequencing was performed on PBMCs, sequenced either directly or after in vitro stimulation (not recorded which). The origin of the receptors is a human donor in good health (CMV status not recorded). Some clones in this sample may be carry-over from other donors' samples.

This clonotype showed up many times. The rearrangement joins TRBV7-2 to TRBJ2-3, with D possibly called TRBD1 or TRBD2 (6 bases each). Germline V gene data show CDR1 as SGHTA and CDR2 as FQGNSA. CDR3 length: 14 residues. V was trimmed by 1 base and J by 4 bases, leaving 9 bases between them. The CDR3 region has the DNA TGTGCCAGCAGCTTAGATGGGGGGCCAGATACGCAGTATTTT. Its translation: CASSLDGGPDTQYF.

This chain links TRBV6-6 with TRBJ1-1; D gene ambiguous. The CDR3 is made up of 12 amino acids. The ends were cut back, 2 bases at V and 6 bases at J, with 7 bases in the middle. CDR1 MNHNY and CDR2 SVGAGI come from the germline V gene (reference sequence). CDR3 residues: CASSYTEAEAFF. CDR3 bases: TGTGCCAGCAGTTACACGGAAGCTGAAGCTTTCTTT.

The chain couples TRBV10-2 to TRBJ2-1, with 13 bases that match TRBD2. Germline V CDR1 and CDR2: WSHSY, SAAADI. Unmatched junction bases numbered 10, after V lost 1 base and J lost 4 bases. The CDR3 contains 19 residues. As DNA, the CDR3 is TGCGCCAGCAGTGAGTGGGAAGGGACTAGCGGGACACCTTACAATGAGCAGTTCTTC. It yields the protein CASSEWEGTSGTPYNEQFF.

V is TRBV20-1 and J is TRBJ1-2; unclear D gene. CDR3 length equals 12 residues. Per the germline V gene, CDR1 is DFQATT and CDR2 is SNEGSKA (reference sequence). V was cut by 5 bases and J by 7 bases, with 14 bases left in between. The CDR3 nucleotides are TGCAGTGCTCTCAATTTAGGTGCTGGCTACACCTTC. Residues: CSALNLGAGYTF.

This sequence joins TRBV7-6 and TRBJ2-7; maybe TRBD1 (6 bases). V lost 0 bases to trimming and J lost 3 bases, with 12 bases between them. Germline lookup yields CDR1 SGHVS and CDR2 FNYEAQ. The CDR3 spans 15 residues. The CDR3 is CASSLARGQNYEQYF. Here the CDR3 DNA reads TGTGCCAGCAGCTTAGCCAGGGGTCAAAACTACGAGCAGTACTTC.

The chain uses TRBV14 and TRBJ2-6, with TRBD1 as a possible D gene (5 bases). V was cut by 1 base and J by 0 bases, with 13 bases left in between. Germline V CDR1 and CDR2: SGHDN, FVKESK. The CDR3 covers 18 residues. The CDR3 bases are TGTGCCAGCAGCCAAGGGCAGGGCATGGGCTCTGGGGCCAACGTCCTGACTTTC. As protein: CASSQGQGMGSGANVLTF.

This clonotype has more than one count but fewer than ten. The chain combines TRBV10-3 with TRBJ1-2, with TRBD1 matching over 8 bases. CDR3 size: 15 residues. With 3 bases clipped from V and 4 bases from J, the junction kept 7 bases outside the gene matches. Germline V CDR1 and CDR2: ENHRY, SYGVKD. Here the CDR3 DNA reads TGTGCCATCAGTGAATCCAGGGGGCTGTCCTATGGCTACACCTTC. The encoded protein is CAISESRGLSYGYTF.